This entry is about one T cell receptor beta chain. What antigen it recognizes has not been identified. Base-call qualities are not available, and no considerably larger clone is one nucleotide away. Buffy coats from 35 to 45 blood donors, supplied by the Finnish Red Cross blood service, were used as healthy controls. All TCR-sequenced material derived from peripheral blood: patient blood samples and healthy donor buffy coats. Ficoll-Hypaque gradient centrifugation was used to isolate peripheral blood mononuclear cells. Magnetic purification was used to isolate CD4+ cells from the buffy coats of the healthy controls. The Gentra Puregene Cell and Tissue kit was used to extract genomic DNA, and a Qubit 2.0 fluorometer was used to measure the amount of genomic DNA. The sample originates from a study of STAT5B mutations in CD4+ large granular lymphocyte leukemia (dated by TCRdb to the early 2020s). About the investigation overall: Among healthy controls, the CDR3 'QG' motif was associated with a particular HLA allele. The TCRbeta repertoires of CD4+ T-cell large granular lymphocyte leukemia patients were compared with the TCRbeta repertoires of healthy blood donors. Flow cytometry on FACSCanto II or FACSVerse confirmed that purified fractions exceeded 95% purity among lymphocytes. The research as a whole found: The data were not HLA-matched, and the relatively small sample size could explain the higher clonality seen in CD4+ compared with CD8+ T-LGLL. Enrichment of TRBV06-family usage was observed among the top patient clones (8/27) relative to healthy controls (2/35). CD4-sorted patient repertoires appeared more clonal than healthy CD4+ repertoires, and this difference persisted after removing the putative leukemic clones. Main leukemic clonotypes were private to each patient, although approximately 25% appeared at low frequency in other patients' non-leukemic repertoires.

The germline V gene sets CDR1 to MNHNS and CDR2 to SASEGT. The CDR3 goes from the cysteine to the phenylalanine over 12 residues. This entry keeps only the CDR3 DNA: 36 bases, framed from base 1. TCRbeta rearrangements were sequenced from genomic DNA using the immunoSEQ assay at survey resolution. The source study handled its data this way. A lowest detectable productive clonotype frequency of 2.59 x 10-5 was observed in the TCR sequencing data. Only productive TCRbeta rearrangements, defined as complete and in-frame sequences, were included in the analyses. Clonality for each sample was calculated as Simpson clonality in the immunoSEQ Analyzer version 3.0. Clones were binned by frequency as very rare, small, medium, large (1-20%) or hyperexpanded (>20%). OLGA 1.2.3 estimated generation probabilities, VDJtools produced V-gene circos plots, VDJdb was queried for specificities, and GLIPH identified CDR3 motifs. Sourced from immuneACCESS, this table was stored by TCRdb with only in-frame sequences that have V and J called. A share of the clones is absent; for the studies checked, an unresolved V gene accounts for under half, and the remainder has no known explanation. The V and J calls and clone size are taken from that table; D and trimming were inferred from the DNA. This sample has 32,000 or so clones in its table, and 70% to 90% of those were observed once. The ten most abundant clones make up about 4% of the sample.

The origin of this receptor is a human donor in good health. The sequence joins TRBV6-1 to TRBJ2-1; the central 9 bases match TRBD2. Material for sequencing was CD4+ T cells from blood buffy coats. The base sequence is TGTGCTAGCGGGGGCCGTTACAATGAGCAGTTCTTC. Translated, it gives CASGGRYNEQFF.